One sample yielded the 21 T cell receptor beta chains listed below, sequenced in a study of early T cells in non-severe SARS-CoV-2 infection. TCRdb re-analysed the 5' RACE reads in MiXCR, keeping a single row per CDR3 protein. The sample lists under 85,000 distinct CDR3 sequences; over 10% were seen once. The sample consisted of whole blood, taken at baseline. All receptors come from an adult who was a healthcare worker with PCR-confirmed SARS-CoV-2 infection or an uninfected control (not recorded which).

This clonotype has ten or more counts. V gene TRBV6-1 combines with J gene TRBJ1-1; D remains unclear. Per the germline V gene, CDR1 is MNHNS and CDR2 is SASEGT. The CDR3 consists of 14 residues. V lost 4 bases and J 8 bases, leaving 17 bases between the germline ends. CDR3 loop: CASSGSRTVPEAFF. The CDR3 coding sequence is TGTGCCAGCAGTGGTTCCAGGACGGTCCCGGAAGCTTTCTTT.

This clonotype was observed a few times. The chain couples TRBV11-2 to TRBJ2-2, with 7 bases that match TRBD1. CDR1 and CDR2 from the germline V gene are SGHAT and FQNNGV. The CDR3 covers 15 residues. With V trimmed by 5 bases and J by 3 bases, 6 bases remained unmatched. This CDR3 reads CASSRGTADTGELFF. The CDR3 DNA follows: TGTGCCAGCAGCCGAGGGACAGCAGACACCGGGGAGCTGTTTTTT.

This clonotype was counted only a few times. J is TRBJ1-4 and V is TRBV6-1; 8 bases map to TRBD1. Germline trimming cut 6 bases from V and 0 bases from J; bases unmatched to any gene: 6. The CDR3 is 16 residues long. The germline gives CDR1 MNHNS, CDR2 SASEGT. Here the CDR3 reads CASSRPQGATNEKLFF. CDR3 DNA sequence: TGTGCCAGCAGCAGACCACAGGGGGCAACTAATGAAAAACTGTTTTTT.

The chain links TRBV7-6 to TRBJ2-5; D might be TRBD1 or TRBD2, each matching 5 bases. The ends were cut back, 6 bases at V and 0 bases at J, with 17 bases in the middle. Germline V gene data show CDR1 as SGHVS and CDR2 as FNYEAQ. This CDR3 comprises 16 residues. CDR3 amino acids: CASSIMGTTYQETQYF. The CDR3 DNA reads TGTGCCAGCAGTATTATGGGGACGACGTACCAAGAGACCCAGTACTTC.

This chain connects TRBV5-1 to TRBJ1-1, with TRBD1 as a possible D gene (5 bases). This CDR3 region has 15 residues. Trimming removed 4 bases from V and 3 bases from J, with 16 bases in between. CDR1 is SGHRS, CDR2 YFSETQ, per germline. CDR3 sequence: CASSILPGGDTEAFF. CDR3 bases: TGCGCCAGCAGCATCCTCCCGGGAGGGGACACTGAAGCTTTCTTT.

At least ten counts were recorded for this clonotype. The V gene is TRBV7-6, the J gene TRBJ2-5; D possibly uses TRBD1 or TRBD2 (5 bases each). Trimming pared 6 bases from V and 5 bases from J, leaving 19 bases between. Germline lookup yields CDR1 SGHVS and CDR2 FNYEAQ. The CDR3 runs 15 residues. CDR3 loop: CASSSPGRGKETQYF. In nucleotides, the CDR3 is TGTGCCAGCAGTTCCCCGGGGCGAGGGAAGGAGACCCAGTACTTC.

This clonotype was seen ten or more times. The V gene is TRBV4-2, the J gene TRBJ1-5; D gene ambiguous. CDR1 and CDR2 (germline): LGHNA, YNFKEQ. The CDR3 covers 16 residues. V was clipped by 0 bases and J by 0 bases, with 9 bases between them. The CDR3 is CASSQDARASNQPQHF. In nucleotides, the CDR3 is TGTGCCAGCAGCCAAGATGCGCGGGCTAGCAATCAGCCCCAGCATTTT.

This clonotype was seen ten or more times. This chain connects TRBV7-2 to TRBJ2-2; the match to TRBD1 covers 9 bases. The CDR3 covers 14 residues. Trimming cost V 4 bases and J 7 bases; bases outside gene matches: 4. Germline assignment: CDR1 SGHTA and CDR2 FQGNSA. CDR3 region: CASSSGQGYGELFF. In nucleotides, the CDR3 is TGTGCCAGCAGCTCGGGACAGGGATACGGGGAGCTGTTTTTT.

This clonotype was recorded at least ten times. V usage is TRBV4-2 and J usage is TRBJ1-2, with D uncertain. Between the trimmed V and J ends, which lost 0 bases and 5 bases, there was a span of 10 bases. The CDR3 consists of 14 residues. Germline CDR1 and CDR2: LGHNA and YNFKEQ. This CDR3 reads CASSQEEGGYGYTF. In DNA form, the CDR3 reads TGTGCCAGCAGCCAAGAGGAGGGAGGGTATGGCTACACCTTC.

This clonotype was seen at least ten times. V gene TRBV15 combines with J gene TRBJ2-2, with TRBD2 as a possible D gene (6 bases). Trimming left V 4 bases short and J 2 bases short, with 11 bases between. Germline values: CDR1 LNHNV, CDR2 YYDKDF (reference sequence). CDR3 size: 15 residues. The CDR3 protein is CATSKSGTNTGELFF. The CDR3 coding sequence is TGTGCCACCAGCAAGTCCGGGACTAACACCGGGGAGCTGTTTTTT.

CDR3 residues: CASSPPPGELFF. DNA for the CDR3: TGTGCCAGCTCACCACCACCCGGGGAGCTGTTTTTT. The gene calls are TRBV18 and TRBJ2-2, with D uncertain. The V gene's germline CDR1 is KGHSH and CDR2 LQKENI. The CDR3 runs to 12 residues. V dropped 0 bases and J dropped 6 bases, with 2 bases sitting between them.

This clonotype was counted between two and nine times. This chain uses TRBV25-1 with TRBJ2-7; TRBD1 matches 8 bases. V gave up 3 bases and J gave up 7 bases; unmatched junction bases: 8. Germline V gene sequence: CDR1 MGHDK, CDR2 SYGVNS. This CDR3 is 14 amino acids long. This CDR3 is CASSEPGGRGEQYF. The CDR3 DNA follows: TGTGCCAGCAGTGAGCCAGGGGGCCGAGGAGAGCAGTACTTC.

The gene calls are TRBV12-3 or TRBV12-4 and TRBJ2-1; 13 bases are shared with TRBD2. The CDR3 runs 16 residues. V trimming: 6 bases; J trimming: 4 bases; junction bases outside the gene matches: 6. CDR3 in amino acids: CASRISTSGRYNEQFF. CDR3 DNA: TGTGCCAGCAGGATCTCGACTAGCGGGAGGTACAATGAGCAGTTCTTC.

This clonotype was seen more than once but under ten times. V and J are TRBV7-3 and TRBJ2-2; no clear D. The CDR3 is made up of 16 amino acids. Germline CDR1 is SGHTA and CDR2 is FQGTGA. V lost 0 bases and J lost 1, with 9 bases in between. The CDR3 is CASSLTPAGNTGELFF. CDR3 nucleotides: TGTGCCAGCAGCTTAACCCCTGCCGGGAACACCGGGGAGCTGTTTTTT.

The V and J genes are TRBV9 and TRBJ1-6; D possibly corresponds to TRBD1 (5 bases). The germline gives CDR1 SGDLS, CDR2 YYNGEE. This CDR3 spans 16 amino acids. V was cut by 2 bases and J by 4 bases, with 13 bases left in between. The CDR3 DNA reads TGTGCCAGCAGCGTCACCAGGGATCGGTATAATTCACCCCTCCACTTT. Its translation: CASSVTRDRYNSPLHF.

CDR3 protein: CASSFGGMYQETQYF. Here the CDR3 DNA reads TGTGCCAGCAGCTTCGGGGGCATGTACCAAGAGACCCAGTACTTC. The chain employs TRBV7-3 and TRBJ2-5; possibly TRBD1 or TRBD2 for D (6 bases each). Germline CDR1 and CDR2: SGHTA and FQGTGA. The V gene lost 3 bases and the J gene lost 0 bases, with 11 bases spanning the gap. The CDR3 consists of 15 residues.

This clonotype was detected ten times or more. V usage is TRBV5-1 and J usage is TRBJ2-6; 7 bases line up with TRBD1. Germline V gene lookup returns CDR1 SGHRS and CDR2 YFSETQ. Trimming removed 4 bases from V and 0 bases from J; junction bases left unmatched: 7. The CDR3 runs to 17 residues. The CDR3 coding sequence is TGCGCCAGCAGCAGGACAGGCCGGGCCTCTGGGGCCAACGTCCTGACTTTC. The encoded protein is CASSRTGRASGANVLTF.

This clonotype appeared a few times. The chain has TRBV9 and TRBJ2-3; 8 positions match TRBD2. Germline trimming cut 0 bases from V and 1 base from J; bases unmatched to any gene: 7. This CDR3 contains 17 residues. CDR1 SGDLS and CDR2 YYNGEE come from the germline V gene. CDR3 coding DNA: TGTGCCAGCAGCGTAGGTCGGGTAGCGGGACGCACAGATACGCAGTATTTT. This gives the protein CASSVGRVAGRTDTQYF.

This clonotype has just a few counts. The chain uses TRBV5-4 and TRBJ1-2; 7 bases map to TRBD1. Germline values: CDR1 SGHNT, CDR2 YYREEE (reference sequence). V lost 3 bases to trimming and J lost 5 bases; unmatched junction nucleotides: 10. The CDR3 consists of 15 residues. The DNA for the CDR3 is TGTGCCAGCAGCTCTGCAGGGACAGCATGGTATGGCTACACCTTC. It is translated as CASSSAGTAWYGYTF.

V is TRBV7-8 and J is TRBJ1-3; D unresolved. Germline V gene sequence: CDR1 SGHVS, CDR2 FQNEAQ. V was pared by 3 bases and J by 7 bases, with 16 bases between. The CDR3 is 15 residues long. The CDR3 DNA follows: TGTGCCAGCAGCTTGGCCAATCCCAAAGGGAACACCATATATTTT. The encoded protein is CASSLANPKGNTIYF.

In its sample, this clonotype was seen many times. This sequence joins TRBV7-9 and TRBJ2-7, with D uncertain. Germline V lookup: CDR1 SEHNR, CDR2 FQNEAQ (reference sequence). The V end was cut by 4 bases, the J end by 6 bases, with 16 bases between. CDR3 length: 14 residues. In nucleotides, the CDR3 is TGTGCCAGCAGCTCGGGCCTCCTCCGCTCCGAGCAGTACTTC. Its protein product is CASSSGLLRSEQYF.